These 25 T cell receptor beta chains originate from one sample sequenced in a study of cytomegalovirus exposure and HLA in healthy donors. The primer mix had 60 Vbeta and 13 Jbeta primers. TCRdb's copy holds only in-frame clones and misses some; the assay was immunoSEQ multiplex PCR. The data show 200,000 to 250,000 clones, 75% to 85% seen once. Sequenced: PBMCs. The receptors stem from a middle-aged woman in good health and CMV-seronegative.

The chain combines TRBV20-1 with TRBJ1-2; the D gene is possibly TRBD1 (6 bases). With 6 bases removed from V and 5 bases from J, the gap between germline ends came to 10 bases. CDR3 length equals 11 residues. Looked up from germline, CDR1 is DFQATT and CDR2 is SNEGSKA (reference sequence). CDR3 sequence: CSAVGQYGYTF. CDR3 bases: TGCAGTGCCGTCGGACAGTATGGCTACACCTTC.

The rearrangement joins TRBV5-1 to TRBJ2-1; TRBD2 aligns across 8 bases. J was trimmed by 0 bases and V by 2 bases; bases with no gene match: 7. Per germline, CDR1 SGHRS and CDR2 YFSETQ. This CDR3 has 17 amino acids. This chain's CDR3 is CASSLSSGNPSYNEQFF. DNA for the CDR3: TGCGCCAGCAGCTTAAGTAGCGGGAATCCCTCCTACAATGAGCAGTTCTTC.

The rearrangement links TRBV5-1 to TRBJ1-6, with TRBD1 matching over 7 bases. The J segment lost 10 bases and the V segment lost 5 bases, leaving 12 bases of the junction unmatched. CDR1 is SGHRS, CDR2 YFSETQ, per germline. This CDR3 spans 15 amino acids. CDR3 region: CASSYSGQGDSPLHF. The CDR3 DNA reads as TGCGCCAGCAGTTATTCGGGGCAGGGGGACTCACCCCTCCACTTT.

The V and J genes are TRBV28 and TRBJ1-2; D is possibly TRBD1 (5 bases). Germline lookup yields CDR1 MDHEN and CDR2 SYDVKM. Trimming left V 4 bases short and J 6 bases short, with 24 bases between. The CDR3 runs to 17 residues. This chain's CDR3 is CASSYESGSGAYNGYTF. CDR3 sequence (DNA): TGTGCCAGCAGTTACGAATCTGGATCTGGGGCGTACAATGGCTACACCTTC.

The chain employs TRBV9 and TRBJ2-5; D may be TRBD2 (5 bases). Germline V gives CDR1 SGDLS, CDR2 YYNGEE. Trimming shortened V by 0 bases and J by 5 bases, and 14 bases separated the two germline ends. This CDR3 has 15 residues. CDR3 nucleotide sequence: TGTGCCAGCAGCGTAGATGGACTGAAAGGGGAGACCCAGTACTTC. Translating gives CASSVDGLKGETQYF.

V and J are TRBV28 and TRBJ1-2, with D possibly TRBD1 on 5 matching bases. Germline V gene sequence: CDR1 MDHEN, CDR2 SYDVKM. Deletions cut 5 bases from V and 0 bases from J, with 13 bases between. The CDR3 extends over 15 amino acids. The CDR3 nucleotides are TGTGCCAGCAGTATTGGGGGGAGGGCTAACTATGGCTACACCTTC. Protein product: CASSIGGRANYGYTF.

V is TRBV28 and J is TRBJ2-7, with 9 positions matching TRBD2. Looked up from germline, CDR1 is MDHEN and CDR2 is SYDVKM. The V segment lost 6 bases and the J segment 2 bases; nucleotides outside the gene matches: 8. This CDR3 contains 15 residues. DNA for the CDR3: TGTGCCAGCAGATCCTCAGCTAGCGGGACCTACGAGCAGTACTTC. Residues: CASRSSASGTYEQYF.

This rearrangement joins TRBV5-1 to TRBJ2-5, with TRBD1 identical over 7 bases. V dropped 5 bases and J dropped 4; count of bases not matched to a gene: 11. The CDR3 consists of 15 residues. Germline CDR1 is SGHRS and CDR2 is YFSETQ. CDR3 loop: CASRLTGAQGETQYF. DNA of the CDR3: TGCGCCAGCAGATTAACAGGGGCGCAGGGAGAGACCCAGTACTTC.

The chain recombines TRBV7-2 with TRBJ1-2, with 9 positions matching TRBD1. Germline-derived CDR1 and CDR2 are SGHTA and FQGNSA. V gave up 5 bases and J gave up 8 bases; unmatched junction bases: 12. The CDR3 runs to 15 residues. The CDR3 loop is CASSPLRTGEGGYTF. As DNA, the CDR3 is TGTGCCAGCAGCCCTCTTAGGACAGGGGAGGGAGGCTACACCTTC.

The chain links TRBV19 to TRBJ2-7; D ambiguous. V lost 3 bases and J 7 bases, leaving 19 bases between the germline ends. The CDR3 contains 15 residues. The germline CDR1 and CDR2 sequences are LNHDA and SQIVND (reference sequence). The DNA of the CDR3 is TGTGCCAGTAGTATCGGCTGGGCCCCCCCTGGGGAGCAGTACTTC. As protein: CASSIGWAPPGEQYF.

The chain links TRBV5-5 to TRBJ2-7, with D unresolved. The V and J ends lost 0 bases and 6 bases respectively, with 7 bases between them. The germline V gene encodes CDR1 SGHKS and CDR2 YYEKEE (reference sequence). The CDR3 covers 12 residues. CDR3 amino acids: CASSLAFSEQYF. Written as DNA, the CDR3 is TGTGCCAGCAGCTTGGCCTTTTCCGAGCAGTACTTC.

As DNA, the CDR3 is TGTGCCAGTTGGACAGGGATCTCTGGGGCCAACGTCCTGACTTTC. Protein sequence: CASWTGISGANVLTF. This chain uses TRBV19 with TRBJ2-6; 8 positions agree with TRBD1. V trimming: 8 bases; J trimming: 0 bases; junction bases outside the gene matches: 3. CDR3 size: 15 residues. Germline V CDR1 and CDR2: LNHDA, SQIVND (reference sequence).

The chain recombines TRBV2 with TRBJ1-4; 10 bases line up with TRBD1. After removal of 5 bases from V and 5 bases from J, the junction contained 5 bases not matched to a gene. The CDR3 runs 15 residues. The germline V gene has CDR1 SNHLY and CDR2 FYNNEI. The CDR3 nucleotides read TGTGCCAGCAGTTCGGGGGGACAGGGGAATGAAAAACTGTTTTTT. This gives the protein CASSSGGQGNEKLFF.

The chain joins TRBV7-2 to TRBJ2-7; 7 bases agree with TRBD1. Trimming cost V 5 bases and J 0 bases; bases outside gene matches: 4. The CDR3 loop spans 14 amino acids. The germline CDR1 and CDR2 sequences are SGHTA and FQGNSA. CDR3 sequence reads: CASSEGQYSYEQYF. The DNA of the CDR3 is TGTGCCAGCAGCGAGGGACAGTACTCCTACGAGCAGTACTTC.

V gene TRBV7-3 combines with J gene TRBJ2-1; 7 bases match TRBD2. CDR1 is SGHTA, CDR2 FQGTGA, per germline. The CDR3 is 18 residues long. With V trimmed by 0 bases and J by 0 bases, 8 bases remained unmatched. The CDR3 here is CASSLTSAGTNSYNEQFF. The CDR3 bases are TGTGCCAGCAGCTTAACATCGGCCGGGACTAACTCCTACAATGAGCAGTTCTTC.

This clone turned up a few times. The chain uses TRBV29-1 and TRBJ1-4; TRBD1 might be the D (5 bases). Germline V gene sequence: CDR1 SQVTM, CDR2 ANQGSEA. The ends were cut back, 7 bases at V and 12 bases at J, with 18 bases in the middle. The CDR3 is made up of 12 amino acids. CDR3 in amino acids: CSAGAGETELFF. The CDR3 nucleotides read TGCAGCGCCGGGGCGGGGGAGACGGAACTGTTTTTT. The full variable domain, in which reference TRBV29-1 and TRBJ1-4 provide the parts outside the CDR3, is SAVISQKPSRDICQRGTSLTIQCQVDSQVTMMFWYRQQPGQSLTLIATANQGSEATYESGFVIDKFPISRPNLTFSTLTVSNMSPEDSSIYLCSAGAGETELFFGSGTQLSVL.

This clone was recorded only once. The J gene is TRBJ1-4, the V gene TRBV30; no clear D. The CDR3 sequence is 10 residues long. V was shortened by 6 bases and J by 8 bases, with 7 bases between the two germline ends. CDR1 is GTSNPN and CDR2 is SVGIG in the germline V gene (reference sequence). CDR3 nucleotide sequence: TGTGCCTGCCGAGGGGAAAAACTGTTTTTT. This codes for CACRGEKLFF.

The V and J genes are TRBV5-1 and TRBJ2-5; D unclear. V was pared by 2 bases and J by 1 base, with 6 bases between. CDR1 is SGHRS, CDR2 YFSETQ, per germline. The CDR3 length is 13 residues. The CDR3 nucleotides are TGCGCCAGCAGCTTTAGTTTCCAAGAGACCCAGTACTTC. This codes for CASSFSFQETQYF.

The chain recombines TRBV2 with TRBJ1-5; the match to TRBD1 covers 9 bases. The CDR3 consists of 13 residues. CDR1 SNHLY and CDR2 FYNNEI come from the germline V gene. V lost 6 bases to trimming and J lost 7 bases; unmatched junction nucleotides: 4. The CDR3 is CASRKDRGQPQHF. The CDR3 nucleotides read TGTGCCAGCAGGAAAGACAGGGGGCAGCCCCAGCATTTT.

The chain is built from TRBV15 and TRBJ1-4, with 9 bases that match TRBD1. The CDR3 runs to 16 residues. Looked up from germline, CDR1 is LNHNV and CDR2 is YYDKDF (reference sequence). Trimming cost V 1 base and J 7 bases; bases outside gene matches: 7. The CDR3: CATSRGKGQGSEKLFF. The CDR3 DNA reads TGTGCCACCAGCAGAGGGAAGGGACAGGGTAGTGAAAAACTGTTTTTT. The full variable domain, its missing parts supplied by reference TRBV15 and TRBJ1-4, is DAMVIQNPRYQVTQFGKPVTLSCSQTLNHNVMYWYQQKSSQAPKLLFHYYDKDFNNEADTPDNFQSRRPNTSFCFLDIRSPGLGDTAMYLCATSRGKGQGSEKLFFGSGTQLSVL.

The J gene is TRBJ1-1, the V gene TRBV19, with 7 bases lining up with TRBD1. V dropped 6 bases and J dropped 4; count of bases not matched to a gene: 5. The CDR3 runs 13 residues. Germline CDR1 is LNHDA and CDR2 is SQIVND (reference sequence). The CDR3 spells CASRNRGGTEAFF. The DNA of the CDR3 is TGTGCCAGTAGGAACAGGGGAGGCACTGAAGCTTTCTTT. Drawing the rest from reference TRBV19 and TRBJ1-1, the complete variable domain is DGGITQSPKYLFRKEGQNVTLSCEQNLNHDAMYWYRQDPGQGLRLIYYSQIVNDFQKGDIAEGYSVSREKKESFPLTVTSAQKNPTAFYLCASRNRGGTEAFFGQGTRLTVV.

The chain combines TRBV9 with TRBJ2-3; 11 bases fit TRBD2. The CDR3 runs 16 residues. Trimming cost V 0 bases and J 0 bases; bases outside gene matches: 0. The germline V gene has CDR1 SGDLS and CDR2 YYNGEE. This chain's CDR3 is CASSVGTSGSTDTQYF. The CDR3 DNA reads TGTGCCAGCAGCGTAGGGACTAGCGGGAGCACAGATACGCAGTATTTT.

This chain connects TRBV5-1 to TRBJ1-1; no clear D gene. CDR1 and CDR2 (germline): SGHRS, YFSETQ. This CDR3 comprises 15 residues. Deletions cut 3 bases from V and 4 bases from J, with 16 bases between. The CDR3 protein is CASSSDGGRGTEAFF. The CDR3 DNA follows: TGCGCCAGCAGCTCCGACGGAGGCCGGGGCACTGAAGCTTTCTTT.

The chain recombines TRBV18 with TRBJ2-5; TRBD1 aligns across 7 bases. The CDR3 covers 13 residues. The V segment lost 5 bases and the J segment 5 bases; nucleotides outside the gene matches: 5. From germline, CDR1 is KGHSH and CDR2 LQKENI. For the CDR3, the DNA is TGTGCCAGCTCAAACGGACAGGTCGAGACCCAGTACTTC. Protein sequence: CASSNGQVETQYF.

The V gene is TRBV18, the J gene TRBJ1-2; unclear D gene. This CDR3 has 12 residues. Germline lookup yields CDR1 KGHSH and CDR2 LQKENI. Trimming took off 3 bases at V and 6 bases at J, with 8 bases between the two ends. The CDR3 sequence: CASSPRSDGYTF. The CDR3 DNA is TGTGCCAGCTCACCGAGGTCAGATGGCTACACCTTC.